These T cell receptor beta chains were read from a single sample in a study of breast tumors, draining lymph nodes, adjacent tissues. TCRdb redid the calling of the multiplex PCR reads with MiXCR, one entry per CDR3 protein. The table records over 250,000 distinct CDR3 sequences, 30% of them present only once. Sequenced material: axillary lymph node tissue. These receptors were taken from a female donor with breast cancer. Some clones in this sample may be carry-over from other donors' samples. CDR3s include the opening cysteine and the closing phenylalanine or tryptophan. Each record gives: J gene, D gene, V gene, clone size, CDR3 protein, CDR3 DNA. D genes are given only for firm matches. Size values are once, few and many counts, or a class for expanded clones, and some rows have none.

J gene: TRBJ1-5
D gene: .
V gene: TRBV27
clone size: .
CDR3 protein: CASRQFSNQPQHF
CDR3 DNA: TGTGCCAGCAGACAATTTAGCAATCAGCCCCAGCATTTT

J gene: TRBJ1-5
D gene: .
V gene: TRBV29-1
clone size: .
CDR3 protein: CSVEGITWGRYSNQPQHF
CDR3 DNA: TGCAGCGTTGAAGGAATAACCTGGGGACGGTATAGCAATCAGCCCCAGCATTTT

J gene: TRBJ2-7
D gene: .
V gene: TRBV10-3
clone size: many
CDR3 protein: CAISANRTRVHGEQYF
CDR3 DNA: TGTGCCATCAGTGCCAACCGCACTAGGGTCCATGGCGAGCAGTACTTC

J gene: TRBJ2-7
D gene: .
V gene: TRBV20-1
clone size: .
CDR3 protein: CSADRFSYEQYF
CDR3 DNA: TGCAGTGCCGATAGGTTTTCCTACGAGCAGTACTTC

J gene: TRBJ2-7
D gene: TRBD1
V gene: TRBV6-5
clone size: many
CDR3 protein: CASSSKPGQRSEQYF
CDR3 DNA: TGTGCCAGCAGTTCCAAACCGGGACAGAGGTCCGAGCAGTACTTC

J gene: TRBJ2-2
D gene: .
V gene: TRBV29-1
clone size: many
CDR3 protein: CSAQQGPGELFF
CDR3 DNA: TGCAGCGCACAACAGGGTCCCGGGGAGCTGTTTTTT

J gene: TRBJ2-7
D gene: TRBD2
V gene: TRBV11-2
clone size: few
CDR3 protein: CASSTTSGSSYEQYF
CDR3 DNA: TGTGCCAGCAGCACGACTAGCGGGTCCTCCTACGAGCAGTACTTC

J gene: TRBJ2-5
D gene: .
V gene: TRBV20-1
clone size: many
CDR3 protein: CSAGGLWGAQETQYF
CDR3 DNA: TGCAGTGCTGGGGGGCTCTGGGGGGCCCAAGAGACCCAGTACTTC

J gene: TRBJ2-2
D gene: .
V gene: TRBV19
clone size: many
CDR3 protein: CASTIPQGNTGELFF
CDR3 DNA: TGTGCCAGTACTATCCCTCAGGGTAACACCGGGGAGCTGTTTTTT

J gene: TRBJ1-4
D gene: TRBD1
V gene: TRBV28
clone size: few
CDR3 protein: CASSPTVRTGREEKLFF
CDR3 DNA: TGTGCCAGCAGTCCGACTGTTCGGACAGGGAGAGAAGAAAAACTGTTTTTT

J gene: TRBJ2-3
D gene: TRBD2
V gene: TRBV11-2
clone size: many
CDR3 protein: CASSLGSGTTDTQYF
CDR3 DNA: TGTGCTAGCAGCTTAGGTAGCGGGACAACAGATACGCAGTATTTT

J gene: TRBJ2-7
D gene: .
V gene: TRBV28
clone size: .
CDR3 protein: CASSLTSPYEQYF
CDR3 DNA: TGTGCCAGCAGTCTGACGTCCCCCTACGAGCAGTACTTC

J gene: TRBJ2-7
D gene: .
V gene: TRBV18
clone size: few
CDR3 protein: CASSPDAPSYEQYF
CDR3 DNA: TGTGCCAGCTCACCAGATGCCCCCTCCTACGAGCAGTACTTC

J gene: TRBJ2-7
D gene: TRBD2
V gene: TRBV3-1
clone size: .
CDR3 protein: CASSPGTSVIYEQYF
CDR3 DNA: TGTGCCAGCAGCCCAGGGACTAGTGTTATCTACGAGCAGTACTTC